Following are 3 T cell receptor beta chains from one sample sequenced in a study of cytomegalovirus exposure and HLA in healthy donors. PCR amplification relied on 60 Vbeta primers (plus 13 Jbeta primers). Clones were read by immunoSEQ multiplex PCR, and TCRdb kept only the in-frame ones, dropping some. This sample has 110,000 to 150,000 clones; about 8.9% occur once, and the top ten carry less than 2%. The source material was PBMCs. The receptors originated from a man aged 45-60 years in good health and CMV-seronegative.

This clone was recorded a few times. The chain has TRBV19 and TRBJ1-2; D call uncertain. V shed 7 bases and J shed 1 base, with 13 bases lying between them. CDR1 and CDR2 from the germline V gene are LNHDA and SQIVND (reference sequence). This CDR3 comprises 14 residues. This CDR3 is CASKLKTGNYGYTF. CDR3 DNA sequence: TGTGCCAGTAAGCTTAAAACTGGTAACTATGGCTACACCTTC.

This clone appeared a few times. The V and J genes are TRBV30 and TRBJ1-5; the D is unclear. Trimming took off 0 bases at V and 0 bases at J, with 6 bases between the two ends. The CDR3 covers 14 residues. In germline, CDR1 is GTSNPN, CDR2 SVGIG (reference sequence). CDR3 bases: TGTGCCTGGAGTGTGGTCAGTAGCAATCAGCCCCAGCATTTT. Protein sequence: CAWSVVSSNQPQHF.

The V call is TRBV9, the J call TRBJ1-1; the match to TRBD1 covers 7 bases. CDR1 SGDLS and CDR2 YYNGEE come from the germline V gene. There are 17 residues in the CDR3. V shed 4 bases, J shed 3 bases, and the junction held 15 bases outside the gene matches. The CDR3 region has the DNA TGTGCCAGCAGCCCCCGGGACAGACGGGCGGTCGACACTGAAGCTTTCTTT. Protein sequence: CASSPRDRRAVDTEAFF.